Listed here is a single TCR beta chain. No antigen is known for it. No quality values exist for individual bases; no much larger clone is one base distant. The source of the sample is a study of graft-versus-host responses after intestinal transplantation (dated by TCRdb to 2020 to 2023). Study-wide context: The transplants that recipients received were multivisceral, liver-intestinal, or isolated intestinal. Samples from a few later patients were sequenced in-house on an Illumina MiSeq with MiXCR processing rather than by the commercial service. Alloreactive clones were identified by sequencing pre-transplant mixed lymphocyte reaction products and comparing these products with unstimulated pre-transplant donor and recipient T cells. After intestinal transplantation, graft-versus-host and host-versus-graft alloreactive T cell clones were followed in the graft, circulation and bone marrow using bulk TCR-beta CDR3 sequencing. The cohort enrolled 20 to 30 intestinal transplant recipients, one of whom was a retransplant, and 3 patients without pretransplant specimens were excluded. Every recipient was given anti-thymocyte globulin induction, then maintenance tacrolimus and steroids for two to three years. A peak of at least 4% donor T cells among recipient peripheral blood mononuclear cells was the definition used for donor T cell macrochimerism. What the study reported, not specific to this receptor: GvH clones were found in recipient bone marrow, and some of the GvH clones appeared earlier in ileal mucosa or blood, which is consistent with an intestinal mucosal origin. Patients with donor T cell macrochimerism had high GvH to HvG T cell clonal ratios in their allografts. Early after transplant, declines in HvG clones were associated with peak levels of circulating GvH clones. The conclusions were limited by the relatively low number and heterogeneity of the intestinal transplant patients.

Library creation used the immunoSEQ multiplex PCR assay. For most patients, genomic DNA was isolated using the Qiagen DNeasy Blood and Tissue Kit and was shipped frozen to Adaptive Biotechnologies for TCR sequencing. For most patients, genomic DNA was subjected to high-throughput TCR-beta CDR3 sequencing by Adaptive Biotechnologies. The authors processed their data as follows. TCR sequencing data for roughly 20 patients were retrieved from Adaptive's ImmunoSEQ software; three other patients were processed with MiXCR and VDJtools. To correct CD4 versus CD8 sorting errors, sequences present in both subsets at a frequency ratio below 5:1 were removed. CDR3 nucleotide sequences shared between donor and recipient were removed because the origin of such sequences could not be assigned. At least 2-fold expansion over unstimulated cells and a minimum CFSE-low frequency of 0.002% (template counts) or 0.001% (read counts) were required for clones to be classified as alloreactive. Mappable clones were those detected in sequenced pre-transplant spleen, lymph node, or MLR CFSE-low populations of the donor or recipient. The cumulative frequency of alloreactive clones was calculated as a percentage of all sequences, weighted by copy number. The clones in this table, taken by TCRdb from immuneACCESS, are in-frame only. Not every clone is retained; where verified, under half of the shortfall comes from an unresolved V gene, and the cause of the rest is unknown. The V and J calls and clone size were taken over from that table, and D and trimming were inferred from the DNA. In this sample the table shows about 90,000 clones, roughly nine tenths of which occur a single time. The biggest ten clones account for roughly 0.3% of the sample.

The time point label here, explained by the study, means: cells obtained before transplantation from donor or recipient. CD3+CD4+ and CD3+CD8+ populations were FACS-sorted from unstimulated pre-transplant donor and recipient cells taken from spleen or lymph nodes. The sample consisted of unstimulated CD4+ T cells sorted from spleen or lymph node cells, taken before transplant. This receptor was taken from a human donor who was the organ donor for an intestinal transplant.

The nucleotide sequence reads as follows: TGCGCCAGCGCGAAGACAGGGACCTACGAGCAGTACTTC. Its translation is CASAKTGTYEQYF. The chain joins TRBV10-2 to TRBJ2-7, with TRBD1 identical over 7 junction bases. From a lookup of the germline V gene, CDR1 and CDR2 are WSHSY and SAAADI. The CDR3 sequence holds 13 residues, the cysteine and phenylalanine included. Kept here is only the CDR3 DNA, which spans 39 bases and is read in frame from base 1. After removal of 8 bases from V and 2 bases from J, the junction retains 6 bases not matched to a gene.